These 5 T cell receptor beta chains originate from one sample sequenced in a study of T cells in Graves' hyperthyroidism and ophthalmopathy. TCR beta CDR3 region amplification was performed from RNA transcripts. In the first-round RT-PCR of the TCR CDR3, the HTBI primer set was used. TCRdb passed the multiplex PCR reads through MiXCR, listing each CDR3 protein once. The sample has around 420,000 distinct CDR3 sequences, around a sixth seen once. The sample taken for sequencing was blood. The receptors come from a woman younger than 30 with Graves' hyperthyroidism.

At least ten counts were recorded for this clonotype. J is TRBJ2-3 and V is TRBV11-2, with 14 bases aligning to TRBD2. CDR3 length equals 17 residues. Germline V gene lookup returns CDR1 SGHAT and CDR2 FQNNGV. The V and J ends lost 0 bases and 4 bases, in that order; junction bases with no gene match: 3. The DNA for the CDR3 is TGTGCCAGCAGCTTAGATCGACTAGCGGGGGGGGCAGATACGCAGTATTTT. Translation: CASSLDRLAGGADTQYF.

This clonotype was counted many times. This chain joins TRBV7-9 and TRBJ2-7, with D uncertain. CDR1 and CDR2 (germline): SEHNR, FQNEAQ (reference sequence). This CDR3 region has 12 residues. The V end was cut by 5 bases, the J end by 2 bases, with 7 bases between. The DNA of the CDR3 is TGTGCCAGCAGCCCCATACCCTACGAGCAGTACTTC. It encodes CASSPIPYEQYF.

This clonotype has a count of ten or more. The rearrangement joins TRBV6-1 to TRBJ2-7; TRBD2 matches 8 bases. J lost 4 bases, V lost 6 bases, and 8 bases had no gene match. Germline loops: CDR1 MNHNS, CDR2 SASEGT. The CDR3 totals 14 residues. The CDR3 nucleotides are TGTGCCAGCAGCCTACTAGCGGAAGCTTACGAGCAGTACTTC. Translating it yields CASSLLAEAYEQYF.

This chain links TRBV10-3 with TRBJ1-2; D unresolved. This CDR3 is built from 14 residues. Looked up from germline, CDR1 is ENHRY and CDR2 is SYGVKD. V shed 4 bases and J shed 2 bases, with 11 bases lying between them. The CDR3 DNA is TGTGCCATCAGTGTGGGCCTTTCCAACTATGGCTACACCTTC. This encodes CAISVGLSNYGYTF.

Ten or more counts support this clonotype. This chain connects TRBV30 to TRBJ2-7; 7 nucleotides align to TRBD1. V lost 2 bases to trimming and J lost 10 bases; unmatched junction nucleotides: 17. CDR1 is GTSNPN, CDR2 SVGIG, per germline (reference sequence). The CDR3 consists of 15 residues. CDR3 DNA sequence: TGTGCCTGGAGTACAGCCGGGACAGCGACTGGGGTTCAGTACTTC. This translates into CAWSTAGTATGVQYF.